Here is one TCR beta chain with its context. These data originate in a study of blood T cell repertoires in COVID-19. Study in general: The origin of the acute and convalescent COVID-19 samples was the United States, Italy and Spain. T cells, B-cell-depleted T cells, or PBMCs supplied cDNA or gDNA.

The V gene lost 5 bases and the J gene lost 2 bases, with 10 bases spanning the gap. The CDR3 sequence is 13 residues long. Germline values: CDR1 MNHEY, CDR2 SVGEGT. Under the authors' procedure: Researchers report that nucleated cell counts were estimated from reference gene primer amplification. Clones were sequenced by immunoSEQ multiplex PCR, and TCRdb holds only the in-frame ones, with some missing. The V and J calls and clone size were taken over from that table, and D and trimming were inferred from the DNA. This table has tens of thousands of clones, 70% to 90% appearing once. The rearrangement links TRBV6-2 or TRBV6-3 to TRBJ2-7, with D perhaps TRBD2 (5 bases). Input material: peripheral blood. This TCR was recovered from a man in his 70s with acute or convalescent COVID-19. The CDR3: CASSRGLTYEQYF. DNA of the CDR3: TGTGCCAGCAGTCGGGGATTAACCTACGAGCAGTACTTC.